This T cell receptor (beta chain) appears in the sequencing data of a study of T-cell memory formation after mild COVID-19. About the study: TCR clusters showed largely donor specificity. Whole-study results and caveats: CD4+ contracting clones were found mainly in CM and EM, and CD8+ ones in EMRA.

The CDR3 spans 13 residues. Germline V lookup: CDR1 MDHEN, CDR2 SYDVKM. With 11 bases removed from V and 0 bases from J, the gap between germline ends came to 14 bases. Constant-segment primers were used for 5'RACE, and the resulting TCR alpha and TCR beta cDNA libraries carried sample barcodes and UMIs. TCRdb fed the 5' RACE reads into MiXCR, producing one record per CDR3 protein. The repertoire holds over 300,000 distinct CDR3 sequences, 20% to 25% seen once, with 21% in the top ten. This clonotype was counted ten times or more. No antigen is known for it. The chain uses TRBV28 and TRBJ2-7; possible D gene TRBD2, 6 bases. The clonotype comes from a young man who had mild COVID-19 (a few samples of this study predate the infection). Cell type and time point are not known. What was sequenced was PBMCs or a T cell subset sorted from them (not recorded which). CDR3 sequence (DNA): TGTGCCGCTTGGAGGGACGGCTCCTACGAGCAGTACTTC. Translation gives CAAWRDGSYEQYF. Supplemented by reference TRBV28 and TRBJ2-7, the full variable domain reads DVKVTQSSRYLVKRTGEKVFLECVQDMDHENMFWYRQDPGLGLRLIYFSYDVKMKEKGDIPEGYSVSREKKERFSLILESASTNQTSMYLCAAWRDGSYEQYFGPGTRLTVT.